The 28 T cell receptor beta chains in this list originate from one sample, sequenced in a study of control samples from healthy donors and cancer patients. Profiling relied on immunoSEQ multiplex PCR, and the TCRdb table lists in-frame clones only, not all of them. There are some 130,000 clones in the sample; roughly 90% occur only once, and approximately 2% lies in the top ten. The sample comprised blood. The receptors were gathered from a woman in her forties or fifties in good health.

The chain has TRBV3-1 (or the pseudogene TRBV3-2) and TRBJ1-1; no clear D gene. Trimming left V 1 base short and J 0 bases short, with 6 bases between. The germline V gene has CDR1 LGHDT and CDR2 YNNKEL (reference sequence). This CDR3 is built from 14 residues. CDR3 coding DNA: TGTGCCAGCAGCCAAGCGCTGATGAACACTGAAGCTTTCTTT. As protein: CASSQALMNTEAFF.

The CDR3 region is CASSLPGGPYEQYF. As DNA, the CDR3 is TGTGCCAGCAGCTTACCGGGGGGACCTTACGAGCAGTACTTC. This sequence joins TRBV7-9 and TRBJ2-7; 7 nucleotides line up with TRBD2. Germline values: CDR1 SEHNR, CDR2 FQNEAQ (reference sequence). The V segment lost 2 bases and the J segment 4 bases; nucleotides outside the gene matches: 5. The CDR3 spans 14 residues.

This chain joins TRBV3-1 (or the pseudogene TRBV3-2) and TRBJ1-2, with D possibly TRBD1 on 5 matching bases. The CDR3 is 12 amino acids. The germline V and J ends were trimmed by 8 bases and 8 bases, with 15 bases remaining between them. CDR1 and CDR2 (germline): LGHDT, YNNKEL (reference sequence). The CDR3 sequence: CASGYQGRGYTF. The CDR3, as DNA: TGTGCCAGCGGATATCAGGGACGGGGCTACACCTTC.

The V gene is TRBV12-5, the J gene TRBJ2-5; 7 bases fit TRBD2. Trimming removed 6 bases from V and 0 bases from J; junction bases left unmatched: 4. Germline V CDR1 and CDR2: LGHNT, FRNRAP. This CDR3 is built from 14 residues. The CDR3 reads CASGPRGDQETQYF. For the CDR3, the DNA is TGTGCTAGTGGACCCCGGGGGGACCAAGAGACCCAGTACTTC.

V usage is TRBV6-1 and J usage is TRBJ2-3; D might be TRBD1 (6 bases). CDR1 is MNHNS, CDR2 SASEGT, per germline. Trimming pared 1 base from V and 6 bases from J, leaving 11 bases between. CDR3 length: 14 residues. The CDR3 DNA reads TGTGCCAGCAGTGAAGGAGGACAGCCCGATACGCAGTATTTT. Protein sequence: CASSEGGQPDTQYF.

This chain links TRBV5-1 with TRBJ1-1; D is possibly TRBD1 (6 bases). The germline V and J ends were trimmed by 3 bases and 1 base, with 13 bases remaining between them. The CDR3 totals 15 residues. In germline, CDR1 is SGHRS, CDR2 YFSETQ. The CDR3 DNA sequence: TGCGCCAGCAGCTCCACAGGGATCTCGAACACTGAAGCTTTCTTT. Its protein is CASSSTGISNTEAFF. The whole variable domain, filled in from reference TRBV5-1 and TRBJ1-1, reads KAGVTQTPRYLIKTRGQQVTLSCSPISGHRSVSWYQQTPGQGLQFLFEYFSETQRNKGNFPGRFSGRQFSNSRSEMNVSTLELGDSALYLCASSSTGISNTEAFFGQGTRLTVV.

This chain uses TRBV11-2 with TRBJ2-4; D unclear. Germline CDR1 SGHAT, CDR2 FQNNGV. This CDR3 has 14 amino acids. Trimming cost V 7 bases and J 0 bases, with 10 bases left between them. As DNA, the CDR3 is TGTGCCAGCAACAACAGAATAGCCAAAAACATTCAGTACTTC. Translating gives CASNNRIAKNIQYF. Supplemented by reference TRBV11-2 and TRBJ2-4, the full variable domain reads EAGVAQSPRYKIIEKRQSVAFWCNPISGHATLYWYQQILGQGPKLLIQFQNNGVVDDSQLPKDRFSAERLKGVDSTLKIQPAKLEDSAVYLCASNNRIAKNIQYFGAGTRLSVL.

This chain uses TRBV6-6 with TRBJ2-7; tentatively, D is TRBD1 (6 bases). The germline V and J ends were trimmed by 2 bases and 2 bases, with 7 bases remaining between them. Looked up from germline, CDR1 is MNHNY and CDR2 is SVGAGI (reference sequence). The CDR3 consists of 13 residues. The CDR3 DNA reads as TGTGCCAGCAGTTACGGACAGACCTACGAGCAGTACTTC. It translates to CASSYGQTYEQYF.

CDR3 nucleotide sequence: TGTGCCAGCATAGGCAGGGAGTACCAAGAGACCCAGTACTTC. Its translation: CASIGREYQETQYF. The chain uses TRBV6-5 and TRBJ2-5; tentatively, D is TRBD1 or TRBD2 (5 bases each). V lost 7 bases and J 0 bases, leaving 12 bases between the germline ends. Germline CDR1 is MNHEY and CDR2 is SVGAGI. The CDR3 contains 14 residues.

The genes are TRBV3-1 (or the pseudogene TRBV3-2) and TRBJ2-2; the D gene is possibly TRBD2 (6 bases). CDR3 length: 16 residues. The V end lost 1 base, the J end lost 0 bases, and 9 bases lay between the germline ends. CDR1 LGHDT and CDR2 YNNKEL come from the germline V gene (reference sequence). The CDR3 protein is CASSQGVAANTGELFF. The DNA of the CDR3 is TGTGCCAGCAGCCAAGGGGTAGCGGCGAACACCGGGGAGCTGTTTTTT.

This rearrangement joins TRBV15 to TRBJ1-4, with TRBD1 matching 7 bases. CDR3 length: 15 residues. Germline values: CDR1 LNHNV, CDR2 YYDKDF (reference sequence). The ends lost 4 bases at V and 4 bases at J; junction bases unmatched: 6. The CDR3 DNA sequence: TGTGCCACCAGCACCCGACAGGGCCTTAATGAAAAACTGTTTTTT. Encoded protein: CATSTRQGLNEKLFF.

In regard to this clone: The same CDR3 can be traced to other DNA sequences in this sample. DNA of the CDR3: TGCGCCAGCAGCTCACAGGGGGCTGGGGCCAACGTCCTGACTTTC. Protein sequence: CASSSQGAGANVLTF. This rearrangement joins TRBV5-1 to TRBJ2-6; 8 bases line up with TRBD1. Looked up from germline, CDR1 is SGHRS and CDR2 is YFSETQ. The CDR3 is 15 amino acids. With V trimmed by 3 bases and J by 2 bases, 1 base remained unmatched.

The chain has TRBV3-1 (or the pseudogene TRBV3-2) and TRBJ1-6; D not resolved. The V gene's germline CDR1 is LGHDT and CDR2 YNNKEL (reference sequence). CDR3 length: 13 residues. With 1 base removed from V and 9 bases from J, the gap between germline ends came to 7 bases. The chain's CDR3 is CASSQVSGSPLHF. CDR3 DNA sequence: TGTGCCAGCAGCCAAGTCTCTGGTTCACCCCTCCACTTT.

This chain links TRBV4-1 with TRBJ1-6, with TRBD1 as a possible D gene (5 bases). The CDR3 has 16 amino acids. Germline V CDR1 and CDR2: MGHRA, YSYEKL. V was trimmed by 5 bases and J by 3 bases, leaving 14 bases between them. CDR3 coding DNA: TGCGCCAGCAGCTCCCCCGGGGGAAACTATAATTCACCCCTCCACTTT. It yields the protein CASSSPGGNYNSPLHF.

V gene TRBV7-9 combines with J gene TRBJ2-6; D is uncertain. The germline V gene encodes CDR1 SEHNR and CDR2 FQNEAQ (reference sequence). V lost 3 bases to trimming and J lost 4 bases, with 7 bases between them. The length of the CDR3 is 14 residues. CDR3 coding DNA: TGTGCCAGCAGCTTTGGTGTGGGGGCCAACGTCCTGACTTTC. Translated, it gives CASSFGVGANVLTF.

This clone was detected a few times. V gene TRBV6-5 combines with J gene TRBJ2-7; TRBD2 matches 15 bases. This CDR3 has 16 amino acids. Looked up from germline, CDR1 is MNHEY and CDR2 is SVGAGI. The ends lost 0 bases at V and 6 bases at J; junction bases unmatched: 3. CDR3: CASSYSPGLAGGEQYF. The CDR3 DNA sequence: TGTGCCAGCAGTTACTCGCCGGGACTAGCGGGGGGCGAGCAGTACTTC.

This chain connects TRBV5-1 to TRBJ2-2; TRBD1 matches at 8 bases. The CDR3 contains 15 residues. After removal of 7 bases from V and 4 bases from J, the junction contained 9 bases not matched to a gene. CDR1 is SGHRS, CDR2 YFSETQ, per germline. The CDR3 loop is CASQDTTGVTGELFF. Here the CDR3 DNA reads TGCGCCAGCCAAGATACGACAGGGGTCACCGGGGAGCTGTTTTTT.

The CDR3: CASSLVVLANEETQYF. DNA for the CDR3: TGCGCCAGCAGCTTGGTTGTACTAGCGAACGAAGAGACCCAGTACTTC. The chain couples TRBV5-1 to TRBJ2-5; TRBD2 aligns across 7 bases. The germline V gene encodes CDR1 SGHRS and CDR2 YFSETQ. The CDR3 has 16 amino acids. V gave up 0 bases and J gave up 3 bases; unmatched junction bases: 8.

The table lists this clone with a count of one. The gene calls are TRBV14 and TRBJ2-5; possibly TRBD1 for D (6 bases). V was clipped by 4 bases and J by 5 bases, with 11 bases between them. This CDR3 is built from 13 residues. Looked up from germline, CDR1 is SGHDN and CDR2 is FVKESK. For the CDR3, the DNA is TGTGCCAGCAGCCCCGGGACATCGGAGACCCAGTACTTC. Amino acids: CASSPGTSETQYF.

The chain combines TRBV6-6 with TRBJ1-2; 7 bases agree with TRBD1. J lost 0 bases, V lost 7 bases, and 8 bases had no gene match. The CDR3 is 15 residues long. In germline, CDR1 is MNHNY, CDR2 SVGAGI (reference sequence). The CDR3 bases are TGTGCCAGCAAAGGACAGGTTATTGCTAACTATGGCTACACCTTC. Its protein product is CASKGQVIANYGYTF.

The chain combines TRBV18 with TRBJ1-5; weak D call: TRBD1 (5 bases). The ends were cut back, 2 bases at V and 2 bases at J, with 16 bases in the middle. The length of the CDR3 is 17 residues. Germline CDR1 KGHSH, CDR2 LQKENI. CDR3 amino acids: CASSPRDPRGGNQPQHF. As DNA, the CDR3 is TGTGCCAGCTCACCAAGGGACCCTAGAGGAGGCAATCAGCCCCAGCATTTT.

The V and J genes are TRBV21-1 and TRBJ1-6. TRBV21-1 is annotated as a pseudogene. CDR3 length: 11 residues. CDR3 region: CASSNVGTLHF. CDR3 DNA: TGTGCCAGCAGCAATGTGGGAACCCTCCACTTT.

V is TRBV27 and J is TRBJ2-7, with a possible D match to TRBD2 (5 bases). V was pared by 8 bases and J by 0 bases, with 14 bases between. CDR1 is MNHEY, CDR2 SMNVEV, per germline (reference sequence). There are 14 residues in the CDR3. As DNA, the CDR3 is TGTGCCAGCCGAGCGTGGGAGAGCTCCTACGAGCAGTACTTC. Translated, it gives CASRAWESSYEQYF.

The chain combines TRBV5-1 with TRBJ2-2; unclear D gene. V was clipped by 8 bases and J by 3 bases, with 14 bases between them. Germline lookup yields CDR1 SGHRS and CDR2 YFSETQ. There are 14 residues in the CDR3. CDR3 nucleotides: TGCGCCAGTGATTCCGGGCTCGACACCGGGGAGCTGTTTTTT. Translated: CASDSGLDTGELFF.

The chain is built from TRBV28 and TRBJ1-2; weak D call: TRBD1 (5 bases). The germline V gene has CDR1 MDHEN and CDR2 SYDVKM. The V and J ends lost 2 bases and 7 bases respectively, with 14 bases between them. The CDR3 is 14 amino acids. CDR3 DNA: TGTGCCAGCAGTTTAGGCCTGGACAAGAGTGGCTACACCTTC. Amino acids: CASSLGLDKSGYTF.

The chain employs TRBV2 and TRBJ2-1, with 9 bases that match TRBD1. V gave up 7 bases and J gave up 6 bases; unmatched junction bases: 10. CDR1 SNHLY and CDR2 FYNNEI come from the germline V gene. This CDR3 comprises 15 residues. CDR3 nucleotide sequence: TGTGCCAGCACCTGGACAGGGGCGGGGCGCAATGAGCAGTTCTTC. Translating gives CASTWTGAGRNEQFF.

The chain combines TRBV5-1 with TRBJ2-5; D is possibly TRBD2 (5 bases). This CDR3 region has 13 residues. Trimming pared 2 bases from V and 5 bases from J, leaving 10 bases between. The V gene's germline CDR1 is SGHRS and CDR2 YFSETQ. In DNA form, the CDR3 reads TGCGCCAGCAGCTTCGAACTAGTGGAGACCCAGTACTTC. Its translation is CASSFELVETQYF.

The chain has TRBV4-1 and TRBJ2-6; D unresolved. The length of the CDR3 is 14 residues. Trimming took 11 bases from V and 0 from J, leaving 11 bases between them. The germline V gene encodes CDR1 MGHRA and CDR2 YSYEKL. The CDR3 protein is CAVGRASGANVLTF. In DNA form, the CDR3 reads TGCGCCGTTGGACGGGCCTCTGGGGCCAACGTCCTGACTTTC.